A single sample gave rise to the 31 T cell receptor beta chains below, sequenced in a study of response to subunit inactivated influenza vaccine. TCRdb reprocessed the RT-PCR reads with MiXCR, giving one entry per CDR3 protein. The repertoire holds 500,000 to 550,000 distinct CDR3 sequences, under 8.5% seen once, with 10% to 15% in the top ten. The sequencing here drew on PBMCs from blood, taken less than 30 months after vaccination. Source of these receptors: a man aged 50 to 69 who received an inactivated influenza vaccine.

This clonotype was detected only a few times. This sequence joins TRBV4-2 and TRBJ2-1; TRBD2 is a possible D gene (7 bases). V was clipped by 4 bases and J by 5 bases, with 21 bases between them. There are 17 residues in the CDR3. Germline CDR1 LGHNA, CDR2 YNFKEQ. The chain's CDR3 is CASSPARGAKVHNEQFF. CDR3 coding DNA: TGTGCCAGCAGCCCCGCCCGGGGGGCAAAGGTCCACAATGAGCAGTTCTTC.

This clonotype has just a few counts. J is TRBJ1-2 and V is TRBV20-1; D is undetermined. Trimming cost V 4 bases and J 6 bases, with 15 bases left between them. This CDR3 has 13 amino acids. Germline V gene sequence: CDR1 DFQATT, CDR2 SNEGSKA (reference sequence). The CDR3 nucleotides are TGCAGTGCTAATCAACAGAGCCCCAATGGCTACACCTTC. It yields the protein CSANQQSPNGYTF.

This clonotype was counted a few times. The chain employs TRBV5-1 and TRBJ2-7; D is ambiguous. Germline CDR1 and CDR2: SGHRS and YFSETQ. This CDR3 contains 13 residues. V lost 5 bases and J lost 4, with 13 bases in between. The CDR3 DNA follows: TGCGCCAGCAGTTCAGGACCACCATACGAGCAGTACTTC. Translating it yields CASSSGPPYEQYF. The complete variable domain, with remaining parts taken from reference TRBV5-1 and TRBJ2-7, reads KAGVTQTPRYLIKTRGQQVTLSCSPISGHRSVSWYQQTPGQGLQFLFEYFSETQRNKGNFPGRFSGRQFSNSRSEMNVSTLELGDSALYLCASSSGPPYEQYFGPGTRLTVT.

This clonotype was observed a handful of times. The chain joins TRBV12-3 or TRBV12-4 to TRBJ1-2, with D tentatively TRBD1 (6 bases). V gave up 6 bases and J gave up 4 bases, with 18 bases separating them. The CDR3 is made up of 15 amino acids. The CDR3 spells CASSPDSSIFYGYTF. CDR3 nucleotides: TGTGCCAGCAGCCCGGACAGTTCCATCTTCTATGGCTACACCTTC.

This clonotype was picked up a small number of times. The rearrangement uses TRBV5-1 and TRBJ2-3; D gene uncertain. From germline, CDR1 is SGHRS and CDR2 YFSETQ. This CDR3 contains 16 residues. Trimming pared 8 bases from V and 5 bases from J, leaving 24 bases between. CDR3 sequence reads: CASTLSGPGVGDTQYF. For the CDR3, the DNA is TGCGCCAGTACCCTTAGTGGCCCCGGTGTAGGAGATACGCAGTATTTT. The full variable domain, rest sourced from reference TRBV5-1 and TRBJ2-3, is KAGVTQTPRYLIKTRGQQVTLSCSPISGHRSVSWYQQTPGQGLQFLFEYFSETQRNKGNFPGRFSGRQFSNSRSEMNVSTLELGDSALYLCASTLSGPGVGDTQYFGPGTRLTVL.

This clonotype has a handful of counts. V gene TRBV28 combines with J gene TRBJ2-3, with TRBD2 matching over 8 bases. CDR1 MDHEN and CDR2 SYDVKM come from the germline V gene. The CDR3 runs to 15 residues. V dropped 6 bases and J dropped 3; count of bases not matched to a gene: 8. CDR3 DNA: TGTGCCAGCAGACCAGCGGGGGACCTTACAGATACGCAGTATTTT. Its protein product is CASRPAGDLTDTQYF.

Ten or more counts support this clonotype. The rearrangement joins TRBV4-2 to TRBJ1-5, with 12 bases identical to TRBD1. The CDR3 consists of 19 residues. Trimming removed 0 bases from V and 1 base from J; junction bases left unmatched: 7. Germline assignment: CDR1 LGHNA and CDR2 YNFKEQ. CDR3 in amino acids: CASSQDLGTGGGSNQPQHF. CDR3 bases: TGTGCCAGCAGCCAAGATCTTGGGACAGGGGGCGGAAGCAATCAGCCCCAGCATTTT.

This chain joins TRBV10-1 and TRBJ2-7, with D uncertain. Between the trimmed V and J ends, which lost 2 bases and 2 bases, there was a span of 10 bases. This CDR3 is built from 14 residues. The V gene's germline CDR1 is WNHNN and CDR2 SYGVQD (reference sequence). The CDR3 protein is CASSEVFRPYEQYF. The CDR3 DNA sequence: TGCGCCAGCAGTGAGGTATTCCGACCCTACGAGCAGTACTTC.

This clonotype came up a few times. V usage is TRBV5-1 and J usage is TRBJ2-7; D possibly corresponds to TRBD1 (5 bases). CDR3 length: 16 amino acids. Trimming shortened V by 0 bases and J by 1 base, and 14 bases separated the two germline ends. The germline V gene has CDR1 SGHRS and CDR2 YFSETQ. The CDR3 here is CASSLERQLLSYEQYF. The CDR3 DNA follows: TGCGCCAGCAGCTTGGAGCGACAGCTCCTATCCTACGAGCAGTACTTC.

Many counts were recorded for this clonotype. The CDR3 DNA is TGTGCCAGCAGCCAAGATTTCCCTAGCTCCTACAATGAGCAGTTCTTC. Protein: CASSQDFPSSYNEQFF. J is TRBJ2-1 and V is TRBV3-1; no clear D gene. The CDR3 is 16 residues long. V was shortened by 0 bases and J by 0 bases, with 9 bases between the two germline ends. Germline-derived CDR1 and CDR2 are LGHDT and YNNKEL (reference sequence).

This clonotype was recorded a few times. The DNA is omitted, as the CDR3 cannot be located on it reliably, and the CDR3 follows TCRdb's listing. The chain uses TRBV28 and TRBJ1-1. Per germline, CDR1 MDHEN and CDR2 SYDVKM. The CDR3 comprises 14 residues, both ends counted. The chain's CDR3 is CASILGSMNTEAFF.

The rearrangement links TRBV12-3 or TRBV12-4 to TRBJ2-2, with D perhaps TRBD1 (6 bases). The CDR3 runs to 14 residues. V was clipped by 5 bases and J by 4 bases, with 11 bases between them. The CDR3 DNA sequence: TGTGCCAGCAGTCCGGGACACTTCACCGGGGAGCTGTTTTTT. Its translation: CASSPGHFTGELFF.

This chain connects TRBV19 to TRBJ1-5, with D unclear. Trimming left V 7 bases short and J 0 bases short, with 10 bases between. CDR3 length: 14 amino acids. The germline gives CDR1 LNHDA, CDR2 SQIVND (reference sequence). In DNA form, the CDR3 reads TGTGCCAGTACCGACCTTTTTAGCAATCAGCCCCAGCATTTT. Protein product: CASTDLFSNQPQHF. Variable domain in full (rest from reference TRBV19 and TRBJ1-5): DGGITQSPKYLFRKEGQNVTLSCEQNLNHDAMYWYRQDPGQGLRLIYYSQIVNDFQKGDIAEGYSVSREKKESFPLTVTSAQKNPTAFYLCASTDLFSNQPQHFGDGTRLSIL.

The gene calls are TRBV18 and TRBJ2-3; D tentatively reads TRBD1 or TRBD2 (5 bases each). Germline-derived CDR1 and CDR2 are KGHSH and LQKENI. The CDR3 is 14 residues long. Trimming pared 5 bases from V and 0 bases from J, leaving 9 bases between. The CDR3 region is CASSNEGSTDTQYF. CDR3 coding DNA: TGTGCCAGCTCAAATGAGGGGAGCACAGATACGCAGTATTTT. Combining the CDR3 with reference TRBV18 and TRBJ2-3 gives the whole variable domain NAGVMQNPRHLVRRRGQEARLRCSPMKGHSHVYWYRQLPEEGLKFMVYLQKENIIDESGMPKERFSAEFPKEGPSILRIQQVVRGDSAAYFCASSNEGSTDTQYFGPGTRLTVL.

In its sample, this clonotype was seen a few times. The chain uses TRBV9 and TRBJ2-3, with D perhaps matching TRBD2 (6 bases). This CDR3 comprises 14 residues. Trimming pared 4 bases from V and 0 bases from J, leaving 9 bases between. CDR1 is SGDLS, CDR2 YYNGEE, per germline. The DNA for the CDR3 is TGTGCCAGCAGCTATAGCGGTAGCACAGATACGCAGTATTTT. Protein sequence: CASSYSGSTDTQYF.

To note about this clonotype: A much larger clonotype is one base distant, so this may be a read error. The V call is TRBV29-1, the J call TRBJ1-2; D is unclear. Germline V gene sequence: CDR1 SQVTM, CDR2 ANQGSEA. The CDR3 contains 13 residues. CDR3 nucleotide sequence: TGCCGCGTTGATCAGGTGACTAACTATGGCTACACCTTC. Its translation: CRVDQVTNYGYTF. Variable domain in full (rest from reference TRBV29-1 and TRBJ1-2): SAVISQKPSRDICQRGTSLTIQCQVDSQVTMMFWYRQQPGQSLTLIATANQGSEATYESGFVIDKFPISRPNLTFSTLTVSNMSPEDSSIYLCRVDQVTNYGYTFGSGTRLTVV.

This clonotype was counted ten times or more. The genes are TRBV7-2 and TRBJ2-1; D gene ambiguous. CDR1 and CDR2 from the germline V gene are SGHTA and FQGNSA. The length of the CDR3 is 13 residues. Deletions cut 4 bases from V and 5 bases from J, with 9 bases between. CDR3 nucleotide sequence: TGTGCCAGCAGCTCCGGACCCCACAATGAGCAGTTCTTC. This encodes CASSSGPHNEQFF.

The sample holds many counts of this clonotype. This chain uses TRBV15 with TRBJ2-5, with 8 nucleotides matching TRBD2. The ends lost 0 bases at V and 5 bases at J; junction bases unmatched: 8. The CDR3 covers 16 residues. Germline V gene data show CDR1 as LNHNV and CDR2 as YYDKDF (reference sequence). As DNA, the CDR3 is TGTGCCACCAGCAGAGATGGGGCGGGAGGAGGCGAGACCCAGTACTTC. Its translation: CATSRDGAGGGETQYF.

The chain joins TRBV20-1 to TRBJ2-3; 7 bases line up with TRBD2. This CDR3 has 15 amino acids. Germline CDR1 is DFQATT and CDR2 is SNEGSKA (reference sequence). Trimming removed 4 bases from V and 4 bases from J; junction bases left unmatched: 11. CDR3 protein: CSAKDAGVPADTQYF. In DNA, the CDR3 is TGCAGTGCTAAGGACGCGGGGGTGCCGGCAGATACGCAGTATTTT.

Here the CDR3 reads CASSQASDSSMNTEAFF. CDR3 DNA: TGCGCCAGCAGCCAGGCCTCTGACAGTTCAATGAACACTGAAGCTTTCTTT. J is TRBJ1-1 and V is TRBV4-3; perhaps TRBD1 as D (5 bases). The germline V gene has CDR1 LGHNA and CDR2 YSLEER. CDR3 length equals 17 residues. The V end was cut by 3 bases, the J end by 0 bases, with 17 bases between.

The CDR3 loop is CATSREPDRGTQYF. CDR3 DNA: TGTGCCACCAGCAGAGAACCGGACAGGGGGACCCAGTACTTC. The chain combines TRBV15 with TRBJ2-5, with 9 bases that match TRBD1. After removal of 0 bases from V and 7 bases from J, the junction contained 3 bases not matched to a gene. The CDR3 totals 14 residues. Germline assignment: CDR1 LNHNV and CDR2 YYDKDF (reference sequence). The variable domain in full, with the rest retrieved from reference TRBV15 and TRBJ2-5, is DAMVIQNPRYQVTQFGKPVTLSCSQTLNHNVMYWYQQKSSQAPKLLFHYYDKDFNNEADTPDNFQSRRPNTSFCFLDIRSPGLGDTAMYLCATSREPDRGTQYFGPGTRLLVL.

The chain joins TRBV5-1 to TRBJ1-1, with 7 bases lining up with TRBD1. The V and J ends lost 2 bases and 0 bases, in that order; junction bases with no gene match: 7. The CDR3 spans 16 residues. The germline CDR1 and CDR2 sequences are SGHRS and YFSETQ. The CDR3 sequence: CASSFDRATVNTEAFF. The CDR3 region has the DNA TGCGCCAGCAGCTTTGACAGGGCCACTGTGAACACTGAAGCTTTCTTT.

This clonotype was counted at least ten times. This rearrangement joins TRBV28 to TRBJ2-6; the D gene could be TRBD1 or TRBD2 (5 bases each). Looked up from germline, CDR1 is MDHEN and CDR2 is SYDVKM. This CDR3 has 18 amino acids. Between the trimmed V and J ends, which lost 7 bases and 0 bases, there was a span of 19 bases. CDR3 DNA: TGTGCCAGCATCCCCCAGGGCTGGGAGTCCTCTGGGGCCAACGTCCTGACTTTC. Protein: CASIPQGWESSGANVLTF.

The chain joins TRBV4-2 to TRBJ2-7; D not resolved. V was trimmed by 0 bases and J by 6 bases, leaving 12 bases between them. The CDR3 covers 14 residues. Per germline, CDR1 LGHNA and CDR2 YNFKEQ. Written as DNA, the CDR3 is TGTGCCAGCAGCCAAGATCTGATTCGGATCGAGCAGTACTTC. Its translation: CASSQDLIRIEQYF.

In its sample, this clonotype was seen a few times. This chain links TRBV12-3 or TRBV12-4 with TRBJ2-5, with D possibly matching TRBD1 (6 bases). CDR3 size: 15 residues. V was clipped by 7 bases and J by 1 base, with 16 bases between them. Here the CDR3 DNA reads TGTGCCAGCATCGCAGGGGAACCGGTCCAAGAGACCCAGTACTTC. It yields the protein CASIAGEPVQETQYF.

CDR3 sequence: CSAARGRVQETQYF. The CDR3 DNA is TGCAGTGCTGCCAGGGGCCGGGTCCAAGAGACCCAGTACTTC. The chain carries TRBV20-1 and TRBJ2-5; weak D call: TRBD1 (6 bases). V lost 5 bases and J 1 base, leaving 14 bases between the germline ends. Germline CDR1 is DFQATT and CDR2 is SNEGSKA (reference sequence). CDR3 length: 14 amino acids.

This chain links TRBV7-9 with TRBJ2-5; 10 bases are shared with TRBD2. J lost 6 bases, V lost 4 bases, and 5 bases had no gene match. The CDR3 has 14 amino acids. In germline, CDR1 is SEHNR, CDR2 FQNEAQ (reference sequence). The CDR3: CASSYSAGGKTQYF. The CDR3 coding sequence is TGTGCCAGCAGCTACTCAGCGGGAGGGAAGACCCAGTACTTC. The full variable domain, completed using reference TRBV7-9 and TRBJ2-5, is DTGVSQNPRHKITKRGQNVTFRCDPISEHNRLYWYRQTLGQGPEFLTYFQNEAQLEKSRLLSDRFSAERPKGSFSTLEIQRTEQGDSAMYLCASSYSAGGKTQYFGPGTRLLVL.

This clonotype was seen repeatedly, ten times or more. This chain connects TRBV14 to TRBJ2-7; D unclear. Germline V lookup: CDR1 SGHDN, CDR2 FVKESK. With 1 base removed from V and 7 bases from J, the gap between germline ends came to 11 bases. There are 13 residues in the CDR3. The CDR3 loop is CASSQVLLREQYF. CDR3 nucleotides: TGTGCCAGCAGCCAAGTCCTCCTGCGGGAGCAGTACTTC.

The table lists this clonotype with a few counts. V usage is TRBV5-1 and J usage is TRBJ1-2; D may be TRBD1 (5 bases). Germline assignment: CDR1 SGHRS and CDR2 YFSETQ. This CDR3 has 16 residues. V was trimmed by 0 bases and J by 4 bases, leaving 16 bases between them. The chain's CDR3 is CASSLAGGATAYGYTF. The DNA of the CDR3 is TGCGCCAGCAGCTTGGCCGGTGGGGCGACGGCCTATGGCTACACCTTC.

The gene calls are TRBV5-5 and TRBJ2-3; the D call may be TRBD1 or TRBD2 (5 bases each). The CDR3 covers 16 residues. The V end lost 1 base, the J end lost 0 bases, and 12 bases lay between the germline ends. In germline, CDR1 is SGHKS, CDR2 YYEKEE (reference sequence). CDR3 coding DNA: TGTGCCAGCAGCTTGTTGCCGGGGCCTAGCACAGATACGCAGTATTTT. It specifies CASSLLPGPSTDTQYF.

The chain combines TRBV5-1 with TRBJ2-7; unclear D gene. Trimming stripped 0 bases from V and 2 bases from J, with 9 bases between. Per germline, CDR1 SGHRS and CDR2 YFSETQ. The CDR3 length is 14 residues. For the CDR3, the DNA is TGCGCCAGCAGCTTGGGCATATTCGCCTACGAGCAGTACTTC. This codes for CASSLGIFAYEQYF.